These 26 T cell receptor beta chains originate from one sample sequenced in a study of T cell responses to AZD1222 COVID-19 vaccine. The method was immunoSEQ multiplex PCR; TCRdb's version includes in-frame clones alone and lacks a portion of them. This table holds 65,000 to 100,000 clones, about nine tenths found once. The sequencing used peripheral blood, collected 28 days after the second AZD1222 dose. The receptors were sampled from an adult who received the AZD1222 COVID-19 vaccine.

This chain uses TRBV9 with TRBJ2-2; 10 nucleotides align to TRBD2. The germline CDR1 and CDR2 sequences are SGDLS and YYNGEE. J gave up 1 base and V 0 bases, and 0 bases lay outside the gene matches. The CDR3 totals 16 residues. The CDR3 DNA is TGTGCCAGCAGCGTAGGACTAGCGGGGAACACCGGGGAGCTGTTTTTT. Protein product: CASSVGLAGNTGELFF.

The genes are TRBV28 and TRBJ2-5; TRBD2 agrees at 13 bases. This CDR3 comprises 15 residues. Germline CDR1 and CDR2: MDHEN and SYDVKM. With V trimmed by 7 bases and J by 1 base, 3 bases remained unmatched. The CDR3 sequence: CASTGTSGTQETQYF. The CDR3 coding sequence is TGTGCCAGCACCGGGACTAGCGGGACCCAAGAGACCCAGTACTTC. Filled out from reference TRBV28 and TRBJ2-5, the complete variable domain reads DVKVTQSSRYLVKRTGEKVFLECVQDMDHENMFWYRQDPGLGLRLIYFSYDVKMKEKGDIPEGYSVSREKKERFSLILESASTNQTSMYLCASTGTSGTQETQYFGPGTRLLVL.

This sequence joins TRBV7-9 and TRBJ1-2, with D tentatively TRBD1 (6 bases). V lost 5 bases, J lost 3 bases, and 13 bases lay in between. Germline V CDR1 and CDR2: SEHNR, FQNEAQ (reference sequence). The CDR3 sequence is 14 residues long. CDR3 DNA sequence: TGTGCCAGCAGCGCGACAGGTGGCTACTATGGCTACACCTTC. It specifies CASSATGGYYGYTF.

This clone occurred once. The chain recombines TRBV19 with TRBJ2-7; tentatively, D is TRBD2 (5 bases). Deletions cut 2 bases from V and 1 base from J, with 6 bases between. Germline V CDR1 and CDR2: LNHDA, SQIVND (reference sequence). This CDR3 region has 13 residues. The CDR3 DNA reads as TGTGCCAGTAGTATACCGGGGTCCTACGAGCAGTACTTC. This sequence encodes CASSIPGSYEQYF.

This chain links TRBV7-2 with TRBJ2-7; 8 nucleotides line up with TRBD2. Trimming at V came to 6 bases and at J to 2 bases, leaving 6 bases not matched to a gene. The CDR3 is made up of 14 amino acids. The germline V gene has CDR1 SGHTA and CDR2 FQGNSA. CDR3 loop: CASRTGTRTYEQYF. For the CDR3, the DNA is TGTGCCAGCAGGACCGGGACTAGAACCTACGAGCAGTACTTC.

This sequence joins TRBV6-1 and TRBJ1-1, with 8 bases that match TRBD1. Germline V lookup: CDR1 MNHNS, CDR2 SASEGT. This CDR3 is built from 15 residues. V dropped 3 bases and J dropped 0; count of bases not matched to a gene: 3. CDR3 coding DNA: TGTGCCAGCAGTGACAGGGGGCGTTTGAACACTGAAGCTTTCTTT. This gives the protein CASSDRGRLNTEAFF.

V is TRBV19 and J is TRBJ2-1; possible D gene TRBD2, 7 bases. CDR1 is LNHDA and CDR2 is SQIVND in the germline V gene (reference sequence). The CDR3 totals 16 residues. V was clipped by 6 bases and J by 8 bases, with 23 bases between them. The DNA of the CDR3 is TGTGCCAGTAGCCATCGACTGGGGAGGGGGGGTGATGAGCAGTTCTTC. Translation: CASSHRLGRGGDEQFF.

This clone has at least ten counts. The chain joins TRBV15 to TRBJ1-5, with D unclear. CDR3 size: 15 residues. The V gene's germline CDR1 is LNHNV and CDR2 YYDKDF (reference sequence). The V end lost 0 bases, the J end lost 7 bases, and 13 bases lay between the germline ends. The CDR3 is CATSRDDTGYQPQHF. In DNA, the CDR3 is TGTGCCACCAGCAGAGATGATACCGGCTACCAGCCCCAGCATTTT. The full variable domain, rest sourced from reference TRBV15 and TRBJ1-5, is DAMVIQNPRYQVTQFGKPVTLSCSQTLNHNVMYWYQQKSSQAPKLLFHYYDKDFNNEADTPDNFQSRRPNTSFCFLDIRSPGLGDTAMYLCATSRDDTGYQPQHFGDGTRLSIL.

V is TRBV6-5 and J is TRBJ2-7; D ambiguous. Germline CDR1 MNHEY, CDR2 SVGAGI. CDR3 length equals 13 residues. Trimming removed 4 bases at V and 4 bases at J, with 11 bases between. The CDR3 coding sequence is TGTGCCAGCAGTTCGTACCTTTTTTACGAGCAGTACTTC. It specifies CASSSYLFYEQYF.

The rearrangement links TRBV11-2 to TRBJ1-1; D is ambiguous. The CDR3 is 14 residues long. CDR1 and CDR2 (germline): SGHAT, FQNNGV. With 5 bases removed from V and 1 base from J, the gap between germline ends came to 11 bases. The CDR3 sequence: CASSAFRTNTEAFF. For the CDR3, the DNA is TGTGCCAGCAGCGCCTTTCGGACGAACACTGAAGCTTTCTTT. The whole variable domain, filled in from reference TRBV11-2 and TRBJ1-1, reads EAGVAQSPRYKIIEKRQSVAFWCNPISGHATLYWYQQILGQGPKLLIQFQNNGVVDDSQLPKDRFSAERLKGVDSTLKIQPAKLEDSAVYLCASSAFRTNTEAFFGQGTRLTVV.

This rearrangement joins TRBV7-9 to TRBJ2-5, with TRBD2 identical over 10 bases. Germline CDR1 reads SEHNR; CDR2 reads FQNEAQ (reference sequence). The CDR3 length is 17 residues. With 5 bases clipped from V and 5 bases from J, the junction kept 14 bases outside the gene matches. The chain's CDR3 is CASSPPGLAIFDETQYF. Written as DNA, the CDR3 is TGTGCCAGCAGCCCCCCGGGACTAGCGATATTCGATGAGACCCAGTACTTC.

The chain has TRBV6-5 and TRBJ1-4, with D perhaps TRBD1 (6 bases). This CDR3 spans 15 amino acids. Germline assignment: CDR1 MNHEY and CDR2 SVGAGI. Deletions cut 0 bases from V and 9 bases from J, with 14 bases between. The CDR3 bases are TGTGCCAGCAGTTACTCAGGCGGGGGCCAGAAAAAACTGTTTTTT. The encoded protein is CASSYSGGGQKKLFF.

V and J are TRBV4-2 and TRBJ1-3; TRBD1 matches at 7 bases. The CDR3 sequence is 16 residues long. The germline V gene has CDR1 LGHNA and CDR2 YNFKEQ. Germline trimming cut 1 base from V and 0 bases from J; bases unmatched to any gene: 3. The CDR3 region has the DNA TGTGCCAGCAGCCAAGTGGGACAGCGCTCTGGAAACACCATATATTTT. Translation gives CASSQVGQRSGNTIYF.

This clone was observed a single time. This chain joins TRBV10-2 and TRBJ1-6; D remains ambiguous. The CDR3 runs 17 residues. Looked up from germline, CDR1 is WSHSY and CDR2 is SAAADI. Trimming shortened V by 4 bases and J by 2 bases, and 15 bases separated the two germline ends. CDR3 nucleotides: TGCGCCAGCAGTGTGAGCCAGACTAGGGCCTATAATTCACCCCTCCACTTT. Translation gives CASSVSQTRAYNSPLHF.

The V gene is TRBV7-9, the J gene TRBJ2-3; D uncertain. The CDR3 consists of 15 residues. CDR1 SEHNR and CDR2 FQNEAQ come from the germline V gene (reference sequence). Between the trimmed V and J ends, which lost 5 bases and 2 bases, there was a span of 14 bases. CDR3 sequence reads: CASSPRLADTDTQYF. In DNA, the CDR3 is TGTGCCAGCAGCCCCAGGCTGGCGGACACAGATACGCAGTATTTT. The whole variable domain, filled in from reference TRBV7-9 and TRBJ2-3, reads DTGVSQNPRHKITKRGQNVTFRCDPISEHNRLYWYRQTLGQGPEFLTYFQNEAQLEKSRLLSDRFSAERPKGSFSTLEIQRTEQGDSAMYLCASSPRLADTDTQYFGPGTRLTVL.

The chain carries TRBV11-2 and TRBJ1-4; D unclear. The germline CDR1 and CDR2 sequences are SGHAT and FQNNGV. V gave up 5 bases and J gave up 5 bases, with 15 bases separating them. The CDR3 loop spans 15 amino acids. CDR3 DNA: TGTGCCAGCAGCCTATCAACTAGGGAGAATGAAAAACTGTTTTTT. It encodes CASSLSTRENEKLFF.

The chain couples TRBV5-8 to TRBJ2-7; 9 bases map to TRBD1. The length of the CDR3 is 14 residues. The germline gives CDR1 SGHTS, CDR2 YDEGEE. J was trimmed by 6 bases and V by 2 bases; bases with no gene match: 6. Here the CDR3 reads CASSFWTGEGEQYF. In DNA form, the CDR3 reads TGTGCCAGCAGCTTTTGGACAGGGGAGGGCGAGCAGTACTTC.

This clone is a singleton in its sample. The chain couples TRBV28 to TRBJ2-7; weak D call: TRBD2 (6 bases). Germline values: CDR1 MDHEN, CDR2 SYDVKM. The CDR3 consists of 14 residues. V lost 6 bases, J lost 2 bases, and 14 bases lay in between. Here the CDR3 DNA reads TGTGCCAGCAGATCCGGGACTGCCCCCTACGAGCAGTACTTC. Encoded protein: CASRSGTAPYEQYF. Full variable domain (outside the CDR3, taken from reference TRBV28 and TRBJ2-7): DVKVTQSSRYLVKRTGEKVFLECVQDMDHENMFWYRQDPGLGLRLIYFSYDVKMKEKGDIPEGYSVSREKKERFSLILESASTNQTSMYLCASRSGTAPYEQYFGPGTRLTVT.

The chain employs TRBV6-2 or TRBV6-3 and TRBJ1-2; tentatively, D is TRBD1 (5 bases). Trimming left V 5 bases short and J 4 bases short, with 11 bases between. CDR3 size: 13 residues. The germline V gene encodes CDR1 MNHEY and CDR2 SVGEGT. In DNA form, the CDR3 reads TGTGCCAGCAGTGTCCGGGACTTCTATGGCTACACCTTC. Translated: CASSVRDFYGYTF.

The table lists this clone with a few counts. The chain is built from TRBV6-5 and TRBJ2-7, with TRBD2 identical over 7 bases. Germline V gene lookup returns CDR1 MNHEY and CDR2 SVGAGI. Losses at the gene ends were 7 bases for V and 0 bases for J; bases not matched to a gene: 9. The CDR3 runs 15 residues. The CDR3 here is CASNGRGVSSYEQYF. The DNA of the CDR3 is TGTGCCAGCAACGGACGGGGGGTTTCCTCCTACGAGCAGTACTTC.

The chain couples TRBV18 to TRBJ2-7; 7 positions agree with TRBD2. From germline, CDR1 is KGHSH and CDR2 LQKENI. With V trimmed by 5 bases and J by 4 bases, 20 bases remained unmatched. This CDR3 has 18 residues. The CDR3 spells CASSGGMLARENPYEQYF. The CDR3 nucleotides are TGTGCCAGCTCAGGAGGGATGCTAGCGCGGGAGAATCCTTACGAGCAGTACTTC.

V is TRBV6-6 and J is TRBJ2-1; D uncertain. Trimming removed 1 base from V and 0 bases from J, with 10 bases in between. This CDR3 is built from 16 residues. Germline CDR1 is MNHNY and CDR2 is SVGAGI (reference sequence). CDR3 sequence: CASSYFGLSSYNEQFF. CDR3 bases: TGTGCCAGCAGTTACTTCGGGCTCTCCTCCTACAATGAGCAGTTCTTC.

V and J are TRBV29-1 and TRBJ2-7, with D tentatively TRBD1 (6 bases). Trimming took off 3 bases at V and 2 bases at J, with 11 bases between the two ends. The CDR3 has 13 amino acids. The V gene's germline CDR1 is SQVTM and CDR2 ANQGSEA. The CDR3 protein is CSVEIQGAYEQYF. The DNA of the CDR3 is TGCAGCGTTGAGATACAGGGCGCCTACGAGCAGTACTTC.

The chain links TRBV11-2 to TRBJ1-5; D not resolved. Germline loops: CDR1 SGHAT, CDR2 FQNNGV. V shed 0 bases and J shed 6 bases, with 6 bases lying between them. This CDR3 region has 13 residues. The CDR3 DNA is TGTGCCAGCAGCTTAGATTTAGGTCAGCCCCAGCATTTT. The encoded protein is CASSLDLGQPQHF.

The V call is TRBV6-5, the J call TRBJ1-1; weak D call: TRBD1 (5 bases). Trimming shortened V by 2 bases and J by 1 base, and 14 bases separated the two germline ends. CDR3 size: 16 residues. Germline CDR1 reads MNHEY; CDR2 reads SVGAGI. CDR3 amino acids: CASSYGWGGTNTEAFF. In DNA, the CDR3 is TGTGCCAGCAGTTACGGGTGGGGGGGGACGAACACTGAAGCTTTCTTT.

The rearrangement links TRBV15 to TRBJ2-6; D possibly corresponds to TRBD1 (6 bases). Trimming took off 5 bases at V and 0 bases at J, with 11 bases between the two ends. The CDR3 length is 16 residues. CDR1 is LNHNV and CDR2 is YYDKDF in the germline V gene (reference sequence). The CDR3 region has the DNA TGTGCCACCAGCGCTACAGGGAGCTCTGGGGCCAACGTCCTGACTTTC. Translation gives CATSATGSSGANVLTF.